These 5 T cell receptor beta chains came from one sample sequenced in a study of blood T cells in healthy people across ages. Primed by a sample-barcoded 5' primer and a J-beta primer mix, a second PCR proceeded for about 6 to 12 cycles. TCRdb used MiXCR to reprocess the 5' RACE reads, holding one entry per CDR3 protein. The sample contains roughly 1,500,000 distinct CDR3 sequences, about 40% of which appear only once. The sequenced material came from blood. The receptors stem from a woman aged 18-29 years in good health.

This chain links TRBV20-1 with TRBJ1-2; weak D call: TRBD1 (6 bases). Germline V lookup: CDR1 DFQATT, CDR2 SNEGSKA (reference sequence). The CDR3 loop spans 14 amino acids. CDR3 DNA: TGCAGGCCATGGGGGCAATCTTTAACATATGGCTACACCTTC. It yields the protein CRPWGQSLTYGYTF.

This clonotype has more than one count but fewer than ten. The rearrangement links TRBV3-1 to TRBJ2-5; no definite D call. The DNA end lines up better with TRBJ2-7; the J call may be wrong. CDR1 is LGHDT, CDR2 YNNKEL, per germline (reference sequence). The CDR3 runs to 14 residues. The DNA for the CDR3 is TGTGCCAGCAGCCAAGACGAGGACGGTTACGAGCAGTACTTC. Its translation: CASSQDEDGYEQYF.

This chain joins TRBV5-6 and TRBJ2-5, with 11 nucleotides matching TRBD2. Germline lookup yields CDR1 SGHDT and CDR2 YYEEEE. The V gene end was trimmed by 4 bases and the J gene end by 11 bases; junction bases not matched to a gene: 16. This CDR3 contains 16 residues. CDR3 loop: CASSASGGPSYNEQYF. For the CDR3, the DNA is TGTGCCAGCAGCGCTAGCGGGGGGCCCTCCTACAATGAGCAGTACTTC.

In this sample, this clonotype turned up many times. The chain carries TRBV20-1 and TRBJ1-2; 9 nucleotides align to TRBD1. The CDR3 contains 16 residues. Trimming cost V 1 base and J 4 bases; bases outside gene matches: 10. Germline V CDR1 and CDR2: DFQATT, SNEGSKA (reference sequence). The CDR3 DNA reads as TGCAGTGCTAGAGGACTTGGGACAGGGAATACCTATGGCTACACCTTC. Protein product: CSARGLGTGNTYGYTF.

For the CDR3, the DNA is TGTGCCAGTGGGACCTCCTGGGGAGGCTACACCTTC. Translated, it gives CASGTSWGGYTF. This chain uses TRBV19 with TRBJ1-2; possibly TRBD1 for D (5 bases). Germline CDR1 is LNHDA and CDR2 is SQIVND (reference sequence). The CDR3 extends over 12 amino acids. The V and J ends lost 8 bases and 8 bases respectively, with 15 bases between them.